The clone carrying this T cell receptor beta chain has more than one count but fewer than ten. Germline V CDR1 and CDR2: KGHDR, SFDVKD. V was trimmed by 1 base and J by 3 bases, leaving 8 bases between them. This CDR3 has 15 amino acids. These data are taken from a study of T cell responses to AZD1222 COVID-19 vaccine. Libraries were prepared by immunoSEQ multiplex PCR; TCRdb keeps only in-frame clonotypes and omits some of them. The sample holds some 120,000 clones; roughly 84% are singletons and the top ten take about 25%. The clonotype was recovered from an adult who received the AZD1222 COVID-19 vaccine. The V call is TRBV24-1, the J call TRBJ2-2; unclear D gene. The sequencing used peripheral blood, collected 28 days after the second AZD1222 dose. The CDR3 here is CATSDLRLHTGELFF. The CDR3 coding sequence is TGTGCCACCAGTGATTTACGGCTACACACCGGGGAGCTGTTTTTT.